Listed below are T cell receptor beta chains from one sample, sequenced in a study of blood T cell repertoires in COVID-19. Profiled with immunoSEQ multiplex PCR; TCRdb holds only in-frame clones, not every one. The sample lists about 160,000 clones, roughly 93% seen once, with roughly 2.3% in the top ten. The sample comprised peripheral blood. The origin of the receptors is a young man with acute or convalescent COVID-19. CDR3s include the opening cysteine and the closing phenylalanine or tryptophan. D genes are given only for firm matches. Clone sizes are given selectively: once, few, many, or a class where the clone is expanded.

- | TRBD1 | TRBJ1-2 | TRBV19 | TGTGCCAGTACACACCCACAGGGGGCGAACTATGGCTACACCTTC | CASTHPQGANYGYTF
- | TRBD1 | TRBJ1-2 | TRBV30 | TGTGCCTGGAGTGAGGACAGGGCCCTCTATGGCTACACCTTC | CAWSEDRALYGYTF
- | - | TRBJ1-5 | TRBV19 | TGTGCCAGTAGTATCGAGAACAGGGAGAATCAGCCCCAGCATTTT | CASSIENRENQPQHF
- | - | TRBJ2-1 | TRBV27 | TGTGCCACCCGACCAGAGCGGTACAATGAGCAGTTCTTC | CATRPERYNEQFF
- | - | TRBJ1-5 | TRBV27 | TGTGCCAGCAGTTTATATACAGCCCTGGGCGATCAGCCCCAGCATTTT | CASSLYTALGDQPQHF
once | TRBD2 | TRBJ2-1 | TRBV20-1 | TGCAGTGCTAGTAACGGACTAGCGGGAGTTGGGTACAATGAGCAGTTCTTC | CSASNGLAGVGYNEQFF
- | - | TRBJ1-5 | TRBV28 | TGTGCCAGCAGGGGGGGGAATAGCAATCAGCCCCAGCATTTT | CASRGGNSNQPQHF
- | TRBD2 | TRBJ2-1 | TRBV6-5 | TGTGCCAGCAAGAGGAGCGGGAGCGCCTACAATGAGCAGTTCTTC | CASKRSGSAYNEQFF
once | - | TRBJ1-5 | TRBV10-3 | TGTGCCATCAGTGAGTCTATTGACCAGGGTGACAATCAGCCCCAGCATTTT | CAISESIDQGDNQPQHF
- | TRBD2 | TRBJ2-2 | TRBV27 | TGTGCCAGCAGTTTATCAGCAGCGGGAGGGCGAGGGGCACACGTGGCCGGGGAGCTGTTTTTT | CASSLSAAGGRGAHVAGELFF
- | - | TRBJ2-6 | TRBV15 | TGTGCCACCAGCAGAGGACAGGGACTCTCTGGGGCCAACGTCCTGACTTTC | CATSRGQGLSGANVLTF
- | TRBD1 | TRBJ1-5 | TRBV19 | TGTGCCAGTAGTATAGGACCAGGGGGGAAAAATCAGCCCCAGCATTTT | CASSIGPGGKNQPQHF
once | TRBD2 | TRBJ2-1 | TRBV10-2 | TGCGCCAGCAGTGAGTGGGGGGGGGACGTCTACAATGAGCAGTTCTTC | CASSEWGGDVYNEQFF
- | TRBD1 | TRBJ1-5 | TRBV25-1 | TGTGCCAGCAGTGAAGGAAAGACAGGGAGCAATCAGCCCCAGCATTTT | CASSEGKTGSNQPQHF
- | - | TRBJ1-5 | TRBV19 | TGTGCCAGTAGTATGGGGGGGCTCACTCAGCCCCAGCATTTT | CASSMGGLTQPQHF
- | TRBD1 | TRBJ2-6 | TRBV9 | TGTGCCAGCAGCGGCACCGGGACAGGGACCCTCTCTGGGGCCAACGTCCTGACTTTC | CASSGTGTGTLSGANVLTF